Shown below are 31 T cell receptor beta chains from a single sample sequenced in a study of T cell responses to AZD1222 COVID-19 vaccine listed by TCRdb under 2021. Libraries were prepared through the immunoSEQ multiplex PCR assay. The table comes from immuneACCESS by way of TCRdb, which keeps in-frame sequences with V and J called. Part of the clones is missing from these tables; in studies checked, under half for an unresolved V gene and the rest for unknown reasons. Across this sample there are 150,000 or so clones, with more than 70% seen only once. Together, the top ten hold less than 6.5% of the sample. The time point label corresponds to: baseline before first vaccination. Here the sequenced sample was peripheral blood, taken on day 0 of AZD1222 vaccination. The origin of the receptors is an adult in good health.

CDR3 DNA: TGTGCCAGCAGCGTCGATTCCGGGACCTCTAACTATGGCTACACCTTC. Translated: CASSVDSGTSNYGYTF. The chain links TRBV9 to TRBJ1-2; TRBD1 is a possible D gene (5 bases). In germline, CDR1 is SGDLS, CDR2 YYNGEE. Trimming took off 2 bases at V and 0 bases at J, with 14 bases between the two ends. The CDR3 is made up of 16 amino acids. Full variable domain (outside the CDR3, taken from reference TRBV9 and TRBJ1-2): DSGVTQTPKHLITATGQRVTLRCSPRSGDLSVYWYQQSLDQGLQFLIQYYNGEERAKGNILERFSAQQFPDLHSELNLSSLELGDSALYFCASSVDSGTSNYGYTFGSGTRLTVV.

V usage is TRBV12-3 or TRBV12-4 and J usage is TRBJ1-5, with a weak D call TRBD1 (5 bases). The germline V and J ends were trimmed by 4 bases and 6 bases, with 7 bases remaining between them. The CDR3 loop spans 12 amino acids. The DNA for the CDR3 is TGTGCCAGCAGTTGGGGGTTTCAGCCCCAGCATTTT. As protein: CASSWGFQPQHF.

The chain uses TRBV18 and TRBJ1-1; D may be TRBD1 (6 bases). CDR3 length equals 18 residues. In germline, CDR1 is KGHSH, CDR2 LQKENI. Between the trimmed V and J ends, which lost 3 bases and 1 base, there was a span of 21 bases. The CDR3 DNA follows: TGTGCCAGCTCACCCCGGGTGATTGGTCTACAGGGGAACACTGAAGCTTTCTTT. This sequence encodes CASSPRVIGLQGNTEAFF.

This sequence joins TRBV27 and TRBJ1-2, with D possibly being TRBD1 (5 bases). The V end was cut by 8 bases, the J end by 1 base, with 14 bases between. The CDR3 totals 14 residues. CDR1 and CDR2 from the germline V gene are MNHEY and SMNVEV (reference sequence). CDR3 protein: CASGTIASNYGYTF. Written as DNA, the CDR3 is TGTGCCAGCGGGACCATTGCGAGTAACTATGGCTACACCTTC.

This chain uses TRBV7-2 with TRBJ1-1; D ambiguous. This CDR3 is 13 amino acids long. Germline V lookup: CDR1 SGHTA, CDR2 FQGNSA. Between the trimmed V and J ends, which lost 3 bases and 4 bases, there was a span of 9 bases. The CDR3 loop reads CASSLSRTTEAFF. DNA for the CDR3: TGTGCCAGCAGCTTGAGCCGCACCACTGAAGCTTTCTTT.

V is TRBV25-1 and J is TRBJ1-1; D ambiguous. V was shortened by 6 bases and J by 4 bases, with 15 bases between the two germline ends. Germline V gives CDR1 MGHDK, CDR2 SYGVNS. CDR3 length: 14 residues. CDR3 protein: CASSLAPGGTEAFF. The CDR3 DNA follows: TGTGCCAGCAGCCTTGCCCCGGGAGGCACTGAAGCTTTCTTT.

The chain carries TRBV10-3 and TRBJ2-2, with TRBD2 identical over 7 bases. With V trimmed by 10 bases and J by 5 bases, 7 bases remained unmatched. The length of the CDR3 is 13 residues. Per the germline V gene, CDR1 is ENHRY and CDR2 is SYGVKD. In nucleotides, the CDR3 is TGTGCCAGTTCTAGCGGTACGACCGGGGAGCTGTTTTTT. This gives the protein CASSSGTTGELFF.

Here the CDR3 reads CASSQDSNQPQHF. The CDR3 DNA sequence: TGTGCCAGCAGCCAAGATAGCAATCAGCCCCAGCATTTT. J is TRBJ1-5 and V is TRBV4-2; D remains ambiguous. The CDR3 has 13 residues. Germline V gene sequence: CDR1 LGHNA, CDR2 YNFKEQ. The V gene lost 0 bases and the J gene lost 0 bases, with 0 bases spanning the gap.

Here the CDR3 reads CASSSSDRVSNQPQHF. The DNA of the CDR3 is TGTGCCAGCAGCTCATCCGACAGGGTTAGCAATCAGCCCCAGCATTTT. This chain joins TRBV5-5 and TRBJ1-5; 7 bases are shared with TRBD1. This CDR3 contains 16 residues. Per the germline V gene, CDR1 is SGHKS and CDR2 is YYEKEE (reference sequence). Trimming cost V 3 bases and J 0 bases; bases outside gene matches: 6.

CDR3 region: CASSPDSPQQPQHF. The DNA of the CDR3 is TGTGCCAGTAGTCCGGACAGCCCCCAACAGCCCCAGCATTTT. The J gene is TRBJ1-5, the V gene TRBV19, with D perhaps TRBD1 (6 bases). Trimming took off 5 bases at V and 7 bases at J, with 15 bases between the two ends. The CDR3 sequence is 14 residues long. The germline gives CDR1 LNHDA, CDR2 SQIVND (reference sequence).

V usage is TRBV2 and J usage is TRBJ1-1; 9 nucleotides agree with TRBD1. From germline, CDR1 is SNHLY and CDR2 FYNNEI. The CDR3 is 13 amino acids. V was clipped by 10 bases and J by 6 bases; unmatched bases: 9. CDR3 protein: CANRDRVRAEAFF. Written as DNA, the CDR3 is TGTGCCAACCGGGACAGGGTGAGGGCTGAAGCTTTCTTT.

The chain links TRBV5-1 to TRBJ2-7; a possible D gene is TRBD1 (5 bases). CDR1 is SGHRS and CDR2 is YFSETQ in the germline V gene. Trimming left V 0 bases short and J 1 base short, with 8 bases between. This CDR3 comprises 14 residues. Here the CDR3 reads CASSLVPGSYEQYF. The CDR3 DNA reads as TGCGCCAGCAGCTTGGTGCCAGGGTCCTACGAGCAGTACTTC.

This clone was detected once. The rearrangement joins TRBV3-1 (or the pseudogene TRBV3-2) to TRBJ1-4, with 8 bases lining up with TRBD1. Germline V gives CDR1 LGHDT, CDR2 YNNKEL (reference sequence). CDR3 length: 15 residues. The V segment lost 2 bases and the J segment 8 bases; nucleotides outside the gene matches: 7. The CDR3 coding sequence is TGTGCCAGCAGCCAAAGGACAGGGAGTGAGGAAAAACTGTTTTTT. Translation: CASSQRTGSEEKLFF.

This clone was detected a few times. The chain recombines TRBV10-1 with TRBJ1-6; D is perhaps TRBD1 (5 bases). CDR3 length equals 16 residues. V lost 6 bases to trimming and J lost 0 bases, with 12 bases between them. Germline loops: CDR1 WNHNN, CDR2 SYGVQD (reference sequence). The CDR3 DNA reads as TGCGCCAGCAGGCCAGGGACCAGCTCCTATAATTCACCCCTCCACTTT. Encoded protein: CASRPGTSSYNSPLHF.

This chain connects TRBV3-1 (or the pseudogene TRBV3-2) to TRBJ2-3, with D perhaps given as TRBD1 or TRBD2 (6 bases each). CDR3 length: 17 residues. Germline-derived CDR1 and CDR2 are LGHDT and YNNKEL (reference sequence). Deletions cut 0 bases from V and 2 bases from J, with 15 bases between. CDR3 DNA: TGTGCCAGCAGCCAAGATTGGGGGGCAGAAGCCACAGATACGCAGTATTTT. Amino acids: CASSQDWGAEATDTQYF.

This chain uses TRBV10-3 with TRBJ1-5, with 10 bases that match TRBD1. Germline CDR1 is ENHRY and CDR2 is SYGVKD. Losses at the gene ends were 11 bases for V and 1 base for J; bases not matched to a gene: 8. This CDR3 is built from 15 residues. DNA of the CDR3: TGTGCCGTCTCCGGGACAGGGGACAGCAATCAGCCCCAGCATTTT. Residues: CAVSGTGDSNQPQHF.

This rearrangement joins TRBV29-1 to TRBJ1-2; 7 nucleotides match TRBD1. The V segment lost 6 bases and the J segment 6 bases; nucleotides outside the gene matches: 19. The CDR3 contains 16 residues. Per the germline V gene, CDR1 is SQVTM and CDR2 is ANQGSEA. The CDR3 is CSVRGDREGGSNGYTF. The CDR3 DNA follows: TGCAGCGTCAGAGGTGACAGGGAAGGCGGCTCGAATGGCTACACCTTC.

V gene TRBV7-2 combines with J gene TRBJ1-1, with a possible D match to TRBD1 (5 bases). Trimming left V 4 bases short and J 4 bases short, with 10 bases between. This CDR3 is built from 13 residues. Per germline, CDR1 SGHTA and CDR2 FQGNSA. The CDR3 DNA reads as TGTGCCAGCAGCTCCGGGACCACCACTGAAGCTTTCTTT. Protein product: CASSSGTTTEAFF. The whole variable domain, remainder taken from reference TRBV7-2 and TRBJ1-1, is GAGVSQSPSNKVTEKGKDVELRCDPISGHTALYWYRQSLGQGLEFLIYFQGNSAPDKSGLPSDRFSAERTGGSVSTLTIQRTQQEDSAVYLCASSSGTTTEAFFGQGTRLTVV.

The chain is built from TRBV7-3 and TRBJ2-5; 11 bases match TRBD2. CDR1 is SGHTA and CDR2 is FQGTGA in the germline V gene. The CDR3 has 14 amino acids. Trimming removed 4 bases from V and 4 bases from J; junction bases left unmatched: 2. In nucleotides, the CDR3 is TGTGCCAGCAGCTCGGGGACTAGCGGAGAGACCCAGTACTTC. It is translated as CASSSGTSGETQYF.

The chain links TRBV28 to TRBJ2-3, with TRBD1 matching 7 bases. The CDR3 has 20 residues. Germline CDR1 is MDHEN and CDR2 is SYDVKM. The trim removed 0 bases at V and 0 bases at J, leaving 15 bases unmatched. The CDR3: CASSLWQGQYTSASTDTQYF. The CDR3 region has the DNA TGTGCCAGCAGTTTATGGCAGGGACAGTATACTTCTGCTAGCACAGATACGCAGTATTTT.

In this sample, this clone turned up once. The chain uses TRBV10-3 and TRBJ2-7; TRBD2 agrees at 7 bases. Germline-derived CDR1 and CDR2 are ENHRY and SYGVKD. This CDR3 has 15 amino acids. The V gene end was trimmed by 7 bases and the J gene end by 5 bases; junction bases not matched to a gene: 14. The CDR3, as DNA: TGTGCCATCAATAACCCGGTGGGACTAAAAGACGAGCAGTACTTC. Translating it yields CAINNPVGLKDEQYF.

CDR3 region: CASSQNRDRDNSPLHF. In DNA form, the CDR3 reads TGCGCCAGCAGTCAGAACCGGGACAGAGATAATTCACCCCTCCACTTT. V gene TRBV23-1 combines with J gene TRBJ1-6, with 7 bases that match TRBD1. TRBV23-1 is treated as an ORF (open reading frame) with a function not yet certain. V lost 3 bases to trimming and J lost 5 bases; unmatched junction nucleotides: 7. The CDR3 loop spans 16 amino acids.

This chain uses TRBV7-2 with TRBJ1-5, with 7 bases lining up with TRBD1. The germline V gene has CDR1 SGHTA and CDR2 FQGNSA. The V and J ends lost 1 base and 3 bases, in that order; junction bases with no gene match: 3. This CDR3 spans 15 amino acids. Here the CDR3 DNA reads TGTGCCAGCAGCTTAGGACAGGGTAACAATCAGCCCCAGCATTTT. Translation: CASSLGQGNNQPQHF.

The chain employs TRBV7-2 and TRBJ1-5, with D hard to call. The length of the CDR3 is 14 residues. The ends were cut back, 2 bases at V and 3 bases at J, with 8 bases in the middle. In germline, CDR1 is SGHTA, CDR2 FQGNSA. The CDR3 sequence: CASSLSHNNQPQHF. DNA of the CDR3: TGTGCCAGCAGCTTATCCCACAACAATCAGCCCCAGCATTTT.

This clone was found a few times. The gene calls are TRBV30 and TRBJ1-6, with D perhaps matching TRBD1 (5 bases). The CDR3 is 13 residues long. Germline V gene sequence: CDR1 GTSNPN, CDR2 SVGIG (reference sequence). V was trimmed by 0 bases and J by 5 bases, leaving 5 bases between them. CDR3 loop: CAWSVGDNSPLHF. CDR3 DNA: TGTGCCTGGAGTGTAGGGGATAATTCACCCCTCCACTTT.

The V gene is TRBV9, the J gene TRBJ2-3; D may be TRBD2 (5 bases). The V gene's germline CDR1 is SGDLS and CDR2 YYNGEE. The V and J ends lost 8 bases and 0 bases respectively, with 13 bases between them. The CDR3 totals 14 residues. The CDR3, as DNA: TGTGCCAGTGCCCGAGGGCCTAGCACAGATACGCAGTATTTT. Translating gives CASARGPSTDTQYF.

The chain is built from TRBV6-1 and TRBJ1-3, with D maybe TRBD1 (6 bases). The CDR3 runs to 17 residues. The V gene lost 3 bases and the J gene lost 4 bases, with 19 bases spanning the gap. CDR1 and CDR2 (germline): MNHNS, SASEGT. The CDR3 nucleotides read TGTGCCAGCAGTGACCCTCTTGGTTGGGGGGCGGGAAACACCATATATTTT. Amino acids: CASSDPLGWGAGNTIYF.

J is TRBJ1-1 and V is TRBV2; D perhaps matches TRBD1 (6 bases). Per the germline V gene, CDR1 is SNHLY and CDR2 is FYNNEI. Deletions cut 6 bases from V and 0 bases from J, with 11 bases between. The CDR3 covers 14 residues. CDR3 protein: CASRRQEMNTEAFF. CDR3 sequence (DNA): TGTGCCAGCAGGAGACAGGAGATGAACACTGAAGCTTTCTTT.

The rearrangement links TRBV6-5 to TRBJ2-2; 7 bases fit TRBD2. V shed 4 bases and J 6 bases; nucleotides not matched to a gene: 11. Germline V gene data show CDR1 as MNHEY and CDR2 as SVGAGI. The CDR3 covers 16 residues. This CDR3 is CASSSPREGRAGELFF. In DNA, the CDR3 is TGTGCCAGCAGTTCGCCTCGTGAGGGGAGGGCCGGGGAGCTGTTTTTT.

The chain joins TRBV5-6 to TRBJ1-3; maybe TRBD1 (5 bases). Germline assignment: CDR1 SGHDT and CDR2 YYEEEE. V lost 4 bases and J 0 bases, leaving 11 bases between the germline ends. CDR3 length equals 15 residues. The CDR3 loop reads CASSRWGISGNTIYF. The CDR3 DNA is TGTGCCAGCAGCCGCTGGGGGATCTCTGGAAACACCATATATTTT. The variable domain in full, completed from reference TRBV5-6 and TRBJ1-3, reads DAGVTQSPTHLIKTRGQQVTLRCSPKSGHDTVSWYQQALGQGPQFIFQYYEEEERQRGNFPDRFSGHQFPNYSSELNVNALLLGDSALYLCASSRWGISGNTIYFGEGSWLTVV.

The rearrangement links TRBV3-1 (or the pseudogene TRBV3-2) to TRBJ1-2; 11 positions agree with TRBD1. Germline V gene sequence: CDR1 LGHDT, CDR2 YNNKEL (reference sequence). V was clipped by 0 bases and J by 8 bases; unmatched bases: 8. CDR3 length equals 16 residues. Here the CDR3 DNA reads TGTGCCAGCAGCCAAGAAGGCGGACAGGGGGCATTGGGCTACACCTTC. It translates to CASSQEGGQGALGYTF.